This TCR beta chain was documented in a study of beta chain features in type 1 diabetes. As for this clone: No antigen is known for it.

Study-level results: The naive, central memory and Treg TCRB repertoires of patients appeared to be more similar to one another than those of healthy donors. In every one of the four CD4+ subsets, TCRB CDR3s were moderately but significantly shorter in Type 1 diabetes patients.

Sequencing targeted expressed TCRB transcripts, as all isolated RNA had been reverse transcribed. Clones were read by immunoSEQ multiplex PCR, and TCRdb kept only the in-frame ones, dropping some. The data show roughly 280,000 clones, with about 24% seen just once and 0.012% held by the top ten. One heparinised draw, averaging roughly 100 mL, was taken per donor. A sort by CD45RO/CCR7/CD25/CD127/CD95/CD27 yielded CD4+ naive, central memory, regulatory and stem cell-like memory cells. The V gene end was trimmed by 0 bases and the J gene end by 5 bases; junction bases not matched to a gene: 5. From germline, CDR1 is GTSNPN and CDR2 SVGIG (reference sequence). The CDR3 runs 15 residues.

The receptor was isolated from a woman aged 30 to 39 with type 1 diabetes. This sequence joins TRBV30 and TRBJ2-1, with 9 nucleotides matching TRBD1. The sequenced sample consisted of naive CD4+ T cells from blood. This CDR3 is CAWSVQGAGHNEQFF. The CDR3 DNA reads as TGTGCCTGGAGTGTACAGGGGGCCGGTCACAATGAGCAGTTCTTC.